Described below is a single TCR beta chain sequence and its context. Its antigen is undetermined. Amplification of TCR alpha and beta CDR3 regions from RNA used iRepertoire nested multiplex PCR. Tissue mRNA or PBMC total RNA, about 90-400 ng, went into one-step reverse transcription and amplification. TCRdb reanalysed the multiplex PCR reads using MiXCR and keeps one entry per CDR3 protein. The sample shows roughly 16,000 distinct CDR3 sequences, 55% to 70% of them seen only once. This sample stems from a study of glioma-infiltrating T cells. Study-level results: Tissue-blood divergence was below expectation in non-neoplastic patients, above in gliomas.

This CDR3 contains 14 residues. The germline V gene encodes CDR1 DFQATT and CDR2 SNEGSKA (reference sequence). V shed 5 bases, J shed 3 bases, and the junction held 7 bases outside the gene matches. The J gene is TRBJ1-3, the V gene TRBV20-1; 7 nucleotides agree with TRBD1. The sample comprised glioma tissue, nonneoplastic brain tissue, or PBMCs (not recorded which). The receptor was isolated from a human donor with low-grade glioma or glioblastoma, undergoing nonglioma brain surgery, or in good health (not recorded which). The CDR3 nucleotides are TGCAGTGCTGGCGTCCAGGGGGTTGGAAACACCATATATTTT. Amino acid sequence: CSAGVQGVGNTIYF.